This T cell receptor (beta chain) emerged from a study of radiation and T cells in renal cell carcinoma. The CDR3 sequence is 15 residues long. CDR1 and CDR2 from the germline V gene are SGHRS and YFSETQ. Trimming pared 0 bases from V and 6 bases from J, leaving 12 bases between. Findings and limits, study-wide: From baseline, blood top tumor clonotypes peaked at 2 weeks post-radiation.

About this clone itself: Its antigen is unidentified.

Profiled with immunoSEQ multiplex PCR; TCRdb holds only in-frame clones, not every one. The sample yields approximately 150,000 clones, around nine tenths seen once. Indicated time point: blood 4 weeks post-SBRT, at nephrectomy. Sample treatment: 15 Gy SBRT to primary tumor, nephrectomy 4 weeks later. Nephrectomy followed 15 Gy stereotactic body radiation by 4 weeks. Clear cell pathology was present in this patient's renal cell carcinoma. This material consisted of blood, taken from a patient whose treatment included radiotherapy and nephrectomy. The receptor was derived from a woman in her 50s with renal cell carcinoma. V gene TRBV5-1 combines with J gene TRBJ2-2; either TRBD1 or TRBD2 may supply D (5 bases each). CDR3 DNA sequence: TGCGCCAGCAGCTTGGGAGGGGATAGTGCCGGGGAGCTGTTTTTT. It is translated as CASSLGGDSAGELFF.